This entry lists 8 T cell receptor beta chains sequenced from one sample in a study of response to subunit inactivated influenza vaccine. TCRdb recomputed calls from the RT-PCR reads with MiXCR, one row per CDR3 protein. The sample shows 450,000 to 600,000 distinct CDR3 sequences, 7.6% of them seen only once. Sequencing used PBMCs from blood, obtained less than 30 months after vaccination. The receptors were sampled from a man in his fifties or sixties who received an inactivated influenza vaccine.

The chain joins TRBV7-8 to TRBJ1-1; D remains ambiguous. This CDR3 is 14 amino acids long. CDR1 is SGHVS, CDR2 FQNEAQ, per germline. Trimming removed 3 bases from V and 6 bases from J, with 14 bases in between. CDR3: CASSLKPLSAEAFF. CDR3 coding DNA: TGTGCCAGCAGCTTGAAGCCCCTGAGCGCTGAAGCTTTCTTT.

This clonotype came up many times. In nucleotides, the CDR3 is TGCGCCAGCACCGAGGGAACTAATGAAAAACTGTTTTTT. This translates into CASTEGTNEKLFF. V gene TRBV5-1 combines with J gene TRBJ1-4; the D is unclear. V was trimmed by 6 bases and J by 1 base, leaving 7 bases between them. Germline V gives CDR1 SGHRS, CDR2 YFSETQ. CDR3 length equals 13 residues. The full variable domain, with the rest looked up from reference TRBV5-1 and TRBJ1-4, is KAGVTQTPRYLIKTRGQQVTLSCSPISGHRSVSWYQQTPGQGLQFLFEYFSETQRNKGNFPGRFSGRQFSNSRSEMNVSTLELGDSALYLCASTEGTNEKLFFGSGTQLSVL.

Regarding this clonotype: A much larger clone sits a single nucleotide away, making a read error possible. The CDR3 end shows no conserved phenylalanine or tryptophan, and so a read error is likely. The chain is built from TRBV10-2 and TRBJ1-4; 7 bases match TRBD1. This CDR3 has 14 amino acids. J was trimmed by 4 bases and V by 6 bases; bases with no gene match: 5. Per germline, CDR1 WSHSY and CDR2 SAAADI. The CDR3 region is CASSYRGFNEKLFS. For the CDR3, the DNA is TGCGCCAGCAGCTACAGGGGTTTTAATGAAAAACTGTTTTCT.

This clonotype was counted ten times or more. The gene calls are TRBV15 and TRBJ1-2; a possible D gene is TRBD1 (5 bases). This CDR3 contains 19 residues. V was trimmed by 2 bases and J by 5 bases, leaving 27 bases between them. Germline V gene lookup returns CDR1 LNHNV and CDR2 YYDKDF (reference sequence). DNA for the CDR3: TGTGCCACCAGCAGACTCCCTTCATTAGAACAGGCGGTTTATTATGGCTACACCTTC. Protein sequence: CATSRLPSLEQAVYYGYTF.

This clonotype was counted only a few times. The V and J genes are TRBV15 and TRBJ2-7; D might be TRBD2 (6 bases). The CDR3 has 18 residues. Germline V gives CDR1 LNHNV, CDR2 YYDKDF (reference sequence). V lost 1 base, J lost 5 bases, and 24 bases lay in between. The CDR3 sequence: CATSRVGRTGSSRNEQYF. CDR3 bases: TGTGCCACCAGCAGAGTTGGACGAACCGGGAGTAGCAGGAACGAGCAGTACTTC.

CDR3 region: CASSWGLSSYNEQFF. CDR3 nucleotide sequence: TGTGCCAGCAGCTGGGGGTTAAGCTCCTACAATGAGCAGTTCTTC. The chain employs TRBV5-6 and TRBJ2-1; either TRBD1 or TRBD2 may supply D (5 bases each). Germline-derived CDR1 and CDR2 are SGHDT and YYEEEE. V dropped 3 bases and J dropped 0 bases, with 10 bases sitting between them. The CDR3 contains 15 residues.

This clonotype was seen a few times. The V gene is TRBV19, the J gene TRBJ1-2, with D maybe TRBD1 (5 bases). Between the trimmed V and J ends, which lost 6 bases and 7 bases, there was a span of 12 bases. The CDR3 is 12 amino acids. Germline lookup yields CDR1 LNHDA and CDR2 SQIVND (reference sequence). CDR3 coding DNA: TGTGCCAGTAGGAGGGGTGAGACTGGCTACACCTTC. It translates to CASRRGETGYTF.

The CDR3 DNA reads as TGTGCCATCAGTGGGCAGAGCTCTGGAAACACCATATATTTT. This encodes CAISGQSSGNTIYF. The J gene is TRBJ1-3, the V gene TRBV10-3; D remains unclear. The germline CDR1 and CDR2 sequences are ENHRY and SYGVKD. The germline V and J ends were trimmed by 4 bases and 0 bases, with 7 bases remaining between them. This CDR3 comprises 14 residues.